These T cell receptor beta chains were read from a single sample in a study of immune cell composition in non-small cell lung cancer. Assay used: immunoSEQ multiplex PCR; TCRdb lists only in-frame clones, some missing. The table shows 3,500 or so clones, with approximately 64% occurring only once. The sequenced material came from lung tumor tissue. Receptor source: a human donor with non-small cell lung cancer. The CDR3 runs from the conserved cysteine through the conserved F or W. The order of the fields is V gene, D gene, J gene, clone size, CDR3 protein, CDR3 DNA. D genes are given only for firm matches. Size values are once, few and many counts, or a class for expanded clones, and some rows have none.

TRBV19	TRBD1	TRBJ1-5	once	CASTEDRGEQPQHF	TGTGCCAGTACCGAGGACAGGGGTGAGCAGCCCCAGCATTTT
TRBV9	.	TRBJ2-2	.	CASSVGQAANTGELFF	TGTGCCAGCAGCGTAGGGCAGGCAGCGAACACCGGGGAGCTGTTTTTT
TRBV19	.	TRBJ2-2	few	CASSMTILTARTGELFF	TGTGCCAGTAGTATGACAATCCTGACAGCCAGAACCGGGGAGCTGTTTTTT
TRBV7-2	.	TRBJ1-2	.	CASSSTATGFYGYTF	TGTGCCAGCAGCTCAACCGCGACAGGCTTCTATGGCTACACCTTC
TRBV6-5	TRBD1	TRBJ1-6	.	CASSARGQRNSPLHF	TGTGCCAGCAGTGCCAGGGGGCAGAGGAATTCACCCCTCCACTTT
TRBV7-9	.	TRBJ2-1	few	CASSLGLALYNEQFF	TGTGCCAGCAGCCTGGGACTCGCCCTCTACAATGAGCAGTTCTTC
TRBV13	.	TRBJ2-5	.	CASSSSQGWTETQYF	TGTGCCAGCAGCTCCAGCCAGGGGTGGACGGAGACCCAGTACTTC
TRBV7-2	.	TRBJ1-2	.	CASSLGPSNYGYTF	TGTGCCAGCAGCTTAGGGCCCTCTAACTATGGCTACACCTTC
TRBV11-1	.	TRBJ2-4	.	CASSLVQGGKNIQYF	TGTGCCAGCAGCTTAGTGCAGGGAGGCAAAAACATTCAGTACTTC
TRBV19	TRBD2	TRBJ2-5	.	CASSSAGGLETQYF	TGTGCCAGTAGTTCGGCGGGGGGGCTGGAGACCCAGTACTTC
TRBV28	.	TRBJ1-1	.	CASTIDPREEEPPEAFF	TGTGCCAGCACCATTGACCCTCGGGAGGAAGAACCGCCTGAAGCTTTCTTT
TRBV27	.	TRBJ2-6	.	CASSPTRGGSGANVLTF	TGTGCCAGCAGTCCTACCCGAGGGGGTAGTGGGGCCAACGTCCTGACTTTC
TRBV7-8	TRBD1	TRBJ1-4	few	CASSPQGASTNEKLFF	TGTGCCAGCAGCCCACAGGGGGCGTCAACTAATGAAAAACTGTTTTTT
TRBV7-2	TRBD1	TRBJ1-1	.	CASSLRGGRGTEAFF	TGTGCCAGCAGCCTACGGGGGGGCAGGGGGACTGAAGCTTTCTTT
TRBV7-9	.	TRBJ2-1	.	CASSFVKDYSYNEQFF	TGTGCCAGCAGCTTCGTAAAGGACTACTCCTACAATGAGCAGTTCTTC
TRBV7-2	TRBD1	TRBJ2-7	once	CASSPDRMTYEQYF	TGTGCCAGCAGCCCGGACAGGATGACATACGAGCAGTACTTC
TRBV7-9	.	TRBJ2-5	few	CASSPTSLETQYF	TGTGCCAGCAGCCCGACTAGTCTCGAGACCCAGTACTTC
TRBV7-2	.	TRBJ1-5	few	CASSLGNFLVQPQHF	TGTGCCAGCAGCTTAGGTAACTTTTTAGTCCAGCCCCAGCATTTT
TRBV5-5	TRBD1	TRBJ1-5	.	CASSLYTGGNNQPQHF	TGTGCCAGCAGCTTGTATACAGGGGGCAACAATCAGCCCCAGCATTTT
TRBV18	.	TRBJ2-2	.	CASSPRDTGELFF	TGTGCCAGCTCACCACGAGACACCGGGGAGCTGTTTTTT
TRBV6-1	TRBD1	TRBJ1-5	.	CASSAEGAGSQPQHF	TGTGCCAGCAGTGCGGAGGGGGCTGGAAGTCAGCCCCAGCATTTT
TRBV6-5	TRBD1	TRBJ2-7	.	CASSYSKQGANEQYF	TGTGCCAGCAGTTACTCGAAACAGGGGGCGAACGAGCAGTACTTC
TRBV7-9	TRBD2	TRBJ2-7	.	CASSRIAGKSYEQYF	TGTGCCAGCTCCCGAATAGCGGGAAAATCCTACGAGCAGTACTTC
TRBV9	TRBD2	TRBJ2-2	.	CASSANTGTTTNTGELFF	TGTGCCAGCAGCGCAAACACCGGGACTACCACGAACACCGGGGAGCTGTTTTTT
TRBV15	.	TRBJ2-3	.	CATRGWTVNTDTQYF	TGTGCCACCAGGGGATGGACAGTAAACACAGATACGCAGTATTTT
TRBV11-2	TRBD1	TRBJ2-5	.	CASSSNRGKETQYF	TGTGCCAGCAGTTCTAACAGGGGAAAAGAGACCCAGTACTTC
TRBV5-8	.	TRBJ2-1	.	CASSKTSEQFF	TGTGCCAGCAGCAAGACATCTGAGCAGTTCTTC
TRBV6-5	.	TRBJ2-3	.	CASSYYGIGTDTQYF	TGTGCCAGCAGTTACTACGGGATTGGAACAGATACGCAGTATTTT
TRBV7-3	TRBD2	TRBJ2-1	few	CASSPLVGEGTYNEQFF	TGTGCCAGCAGCCCCCTCGTTGGGGAGGGTACCTACAATGAGCAGTTCTTC
TRBV19	.	TRBJ2-7	.	CASSSTGGHYEQYF	TGTGCCAGTAGTTCGACAGGAGGTCACTACGAGCAGTACTTC
TRBV20-1	.	TRBJ1-1	few	CSARVAGQDFF	TGCAGTGCTAGAGTGGCAGGGCAGGATTTCTTT
TRBV19	.	TRBJ1-5	.	CASSLREGSQPQHF	TGTGCCAGTAGTCTCCGGGAGGGGAGTCAGCCCCAGCATTTT
TRBV27	.	TRBJ2-1	.	CASSLSGALDFEQFF	TGTGCCAGCAGTTTATCGGGGGCGCTAGATTTTGAGCAGTTCTTC
TRBV10-3	TRBD1	TRBJ1-2	.	CAITLSGTGGMHGYTF	TGTGCCATCACCCTTTCCGGGACAGGGGGGATGCATGGCTACACCTTC
TRBV7-8	.	TRBJ2-1	.	CASRRLGTYAYNEQFF	TGTGCCAGCAGGCGTCTAGGGACTTATGCCTACAATGAGCAGTTCTTC
TRBV7-2	.	TRBJ1-1	.	CASSPRRYTEAFF	TGTGCCAGCAGTCCGAGAAGATACACTGAAGCTTTCTTT
TRBV6-1	.	TRBJ1-5	.	CASSDTRSQPQHF	TGTGCCAGCAGTGACACAAGGAGCCAGCCCCAGCATTTT
TRBV13	.	TRBJ2-1	.	CASSLADEQFF	TGTGCCAGCAGCTTAGCCGATGAGCAGTTCTTC
TRBV5-1	.	TRBJ1-5	few	CASSTGRQGRNQPQHF	TGCGCCAGCAGCACCGGTAGGCAGGGGCGCAATCAGCCCCAGCATTTT
TRBV7-9	.	TRBJ2-3	.	CATPTATTDTQYF	TGTGCCACCCCCACAGCTACCACAGATACGCAGTATTTT
TRBV10-1	.	TRBJ2-3	.	CASSERWGRPTSTDTQYF	TGCGCCAGCAGTGAGAGGTGGGGGCGCCCCACTAGCACAGATACGCAGTATTTT
TRBV9	TRBD1	TRBJ2-7	.	CASSFRQGASSYEQYF	TGTGCCAGCAGCTTTAGACAGGGGGCGAGCTCCTACGAGCAGTACTTC